This TCR beta chain is drawn from a study of blood T cell repertoires in COVID-19. Study at large: In each case, the material was cDNA or gDNA derived from T cells, B-cell-depleted T cells, or PBMCs.

From germline, CDR1 is LNHDA and CDR2 SQIVND (reference sequence). This CDR3 contains 16 residues. V lost 3 bases to trimming and J lost 6 bases, with 20 bases between them. The method was immunoSEQ multiplex PCR; TCRdb's version includes in-frame clones alone and lacks a portion of them. The top ten hold more than 5% of the sample, which has roughly 140,000 clones, approximately 86% seen once. Those who participated ranged in age from roughly 18 to 100 years and resided in 20 to 25 US areas. The study assigned cohorts using participant-reported clinical history. Symptom resolution, clearance, or two negative PCRs marked the recovered donors of Cohort 3.

Specimen: PBMCs or T cells enriched from blood (not recorded which). The chain is built from TRBV19 and TRBJ1-2, with D possibly TRBD1 on 6 matching bases. The sequence came from a woman in her 40s who had recovered from COVID-19. The CDR3 nucleotides read TGTGCCAGTAGTATTGTGGGGGCGTCTTTCGGCGATGGCTACACCTTC. It is translated as CASSIVGASFGDGYTF.